This passage covers 25 T cell receptor beta chains from one sample sequenced in a study of blood T cell repertoires in COVID-19. Sequencing was performed with immunoSEQ multiplex PCR; in TCRdb, only in-frame clones are kept and a portion is missing. This sample carries about 61,000 clones, approximately 80% of them seen once, and the ten largest clones take about 22%. The specimen sequenced was peripheral blood. The receptor source for this set is a man aged 80 or over with active or convalescent COVID-19.

This clone turned up a few times. CDR3 sequence reads: CSVDQGEQETQYF. Here the CDR3 DNA reads TGCAGCGTTGATCAGGGTGAACAAGAGACCCAGTACTTC. This rearrangement joins TRBV29-1 to TRBJ2-5; weak D call: TRBD1 (5 bases). This CDR3 is built from 13 residues. The V end was cut by 3 bases, the J end by 2 bases, with 10 bases between. Per germline, CDR1 SQVTM and CDR2 ANQGSEA.

As concerns this clone: The same CDR3 arises from other DNA sequences in this sample as well. The chain joins TRBV18 to TRBJ2-5, with 11 positions matching TRBD2. The CDR3 loop spans 14 amino acids. J was trimmed by 4 bases and V by 2 bases; bases with no gene match: 0. Germline V gene lookup returns CDR1 KGHSH and CDR2 LQKENI. The CDR3 DNA sequence: TGTGCCAGCTCACCAGGACTAGCGGGAGAGACCCAGTACTTC. This encodes CASSPGLAGETQYF.

The chain is built from TRBV30 and TRBJ1-1; tentatively, D is TRBD1 (5 bases). The length of the CDR3 is 13 residues. Trimming left V 0 bases short and J 4 bases short, with 9 bases between. The germline CDR1 and CDR2 sequences are GTSNPN and SVGIG (reference sequence). DNA of the CDR3: TGTGCCTGGAGTGTAACAGGTCCCACTGAAGCTTTCTTT. It is translated as CAWSVTGPTEAFF.

The chain is built from TRBV3-1 (or the pseudogene TRBV3-2) and TRBJ2-1; unclear D gene. Germline loops: CDR1 LGHDT, CDR2 YNNKEL (reference sequence). This CDR3 comprises 13 residues. V was pared by 1 base and J by 7 bases, with 8 bases between. CDR3 loop: CASSQVLYNEQFF. In DNA, the CDR3 is TGTGCCAGCAGCCAAGTTTTGTATAATGAGCAGTTCTTC.

This clone occurred a few times. The rearrangement joins TRBV4-3 to TRBJ1-5; 8 nucleotides line up with TRBD1. The CDR3 extends over 17 amino acids. The J segment lost 6 bases and the V segment lost 3 bases, leaving 13 bases of the junction unmatched. Germline V lookup: CDR1 LGHNA, CDR2 YSLEER. CDR3 in amino acids: CASSQDAKAGGRQPQHF. The CDR3 nucleotides are TGCGCCAGCAGCCAGGACGCTAAAGCAGGGGGCCGTCAGCCCCAGCATTTT.

The rearrangement uses TRBV9 and TRBJ1-2, with D possibly being TRBD1 (5 bases). The CDR3 has 12 residues. V shed 10 bases and J shed 5 bases, with 15 bases lying between them. Germline V gene data show CDR1 as SGDLS and CDR2 as YYNGEE. This chain's CDR3 is CASGGTGYGYTF. For the CDR3, the DNA is TGTGCCTCGGGGGGAACGGGTTATGGCTACACCTTC.

This chain uses TRBV2 with TRBJ2-1; 12 bases line up with TRBD2. V was clipped by 2 bases and J by 1 base; unmatched bases: 12. Per germline, CDR1 SNHLY and CDR2 FYNNEI. The CDR3 is 20 residues long. CDR3 protein: CASSERGGLAGFESYNEQFF. CDR3 nucleotide sequence: TGTGCCAGCAGTGAAAGGGGAGGACTAGCGGGGTTCGAGTCCTACAATGAGCAGTTCTTC.

The chain links TRBV28 to TRBJ1-6, with TRBD1 identical over 9 bases. Trimming at V came to 7 bases and at J to 3 bases, leaving 13 bases not matched to a gene. The CDR3 extends over 18 amino acids. Germline V lookup: CDR1 MDHEN, CDR2 SYDVKM. The CDR3 DNA reads TGTGCCAGCATAAGGGACAGGGTTGGAACTGGCTATAATTCACCCCTCCACTTT. It translates to CASIRDRVGTGYNSPLHF.

The chain carries TRBV27 and TRBJ2-7, with 7 bases identical to TRBD2. Germline lookup yields CDR1 MNHEY and CDR2 SMNVEV (reference sequence). The CDR3 totals 13 residues. The trim removed 6 bases at V and 12 bases at J, leaving 14 bases unmatched. CDR3 protein: CASSSYASPGGYF. The CDR3 coding sequence is TGTGCCAGCAGCTCTTATGCCAGTCCGGGGGGGTACTTC.

The J gene is TRBJ1-5, the V gene TRBV2, with TRBD1 identical over 8 bases. With 4 bases clipped from V and 11 bases from J, the junction kept 10 bases outside the gene matches. Germline V gives CDR1 SNHLY, CDR2 FYNNEI. This CDR3 comprises 14 residues. CDR3 sequence (DNA): TGTGCCAGCAGTGCCGACAGGGGAGATATAGCCCAGCATTTT. It encodes CASSADRGDIAQHF.

The chain is built from TRBV2 and TRBJ2-7; tentative D call: TRBD1 (6 bases). The CDR3 runs to 13 residues. Germline V gene data show CDR1 as SNHLY and CDR2 as FYNNEI. Trimming cost V 6 bases and J 1 base, with 10 bases left between them. CDR3 sequence: CASRITGSYEQYF. The CDR3, as DNA: TGTGCCAGCAGAATCACAGGGTCCTACGAGCAGTACTTC.

The CDR3 protein is CASSLGGQLATYEQYF. In DNA, the CDR3 is TGTGCCAGCAGCTTAGGTGGCCAACTAGCAACCTACGAGCAGTACTTC. The chain recombines TRBV7-9 with TRBJ2-7; D is possibly TRBD2 (6 bases). The CDR3 is 16 residues long. V dropped 1 base and J dropped 2 bases, with 15 bases sitting between them. Per the germline V gene, CDR1 is SEHNR and CDR2 is FQNEAQ (reference sequence).

The chain carries TRBV11-2 and TRBJ2-3; maybe TRBD1 (6 bases). Germline loops: CDR1 SGHAT, CDR2 FQNNGV. This CDR3 comprises 15 residues. V lost 1 base to trimming and J lost 3 bases, with 11 bases between them. CDR3 protein: CASSLVNRVTDTQYF. The CDR3 DNA is TGTGCCAGCAGCTTAGTGAACAGGGTGACAGATACGCAGTATTTT.

This chain uses TRBV25-1 with TRBJ1-1; TRBD1 aligns across 8 bases. Germline CDR1 reads MGHDK; CDR2 reads SYGVNS. The CDR3 length is 15 residues. V shed 2 bases and J 2 bases; nucleotides not matched to a gene: 4. Here the CDR3 reads CASSEGTGVNTEAFF. For the CDR3, the DNA is TGTGCCAGCAGTGAAGGGACAGGCGTAAACACTGAAGCTTTCTTT.

The CDR3 region is CASSLWTTYEQYF. The CDR3 DNA sequence: TGTGCCAGCAGCTTATGGACAACCTACGAGCAGTACTTC. The rearrangement uses TRBV5-8 and TRBJ2-7; D is possibly TRBD1 (5 bases). Per germline, CDR1 SGHTS and CDR2 YDEGEE. Trimming stripped 2 bases from V and 2 bases from J, with 8 bases between. CDR3 length equals 13 residues.

This chain joins TRBV7-7 and TRBJ2-5, with a weak D call TRBD1 (6 bases). The CDR3 runs to 15 residues. Germline V gene data show CDR1 as SSHAT and CDR2 as FNYEAQ (reference sequence). V was cut by 5 bases and J by 5 bases, with 18 bases left in between. The CDR3 DNA follows: TGTGCCAGCAGCCCCAGCAGGGGTACGGGCGAGACCCAGTACTTC. Protein product: CASSPSRGTGETQYF.

In its sample, this clone ranks as large. This chain joins TRBV11-2 and TRBJ2-7; TRBD2 agrees at 14 bases. With 5 bases clipped from V and 7 bases from J, the junction kept 10 bases outside the gene matches. From germline, CDR1 is SGHAT and CDR2 FQNNGV. There are 16 residues in the CDR3. The CDR3 coding sequence is TGTGCCAGCAGCCCCCTCGTGGGACTAGCGGGAGCGGAGCAGTACTTC. As protein: CASSPLVGLAGAEQYF.

The chain recombines TRBV6-5 with TRBJ2-3; weak D call: TRBD2 (6 bases). The germline V gene encodes CDR1 MNHEY and CDR2 SVGAGI. Deletions cut 6 bases from V and 4 bases from J, with 17 bases between. The CDR3 has 15 residues. The chain's CDR3 is CASRHLRPGADTQYF. CDR3 in DNA: TGTGCCAGCAGACACTTACGGCCGGGGGCAGATACGCAGTATTTT.

This chain joins TRBV20-1 and TRBJ2-1; D is perhaps TRBD1 (5 bases). V was shortened by 4 bases and J by 9 bases, with 10 bases between the two germline ends. This CDR3 comprises 11 residues. Germline V gene data show CDR1 as DFQATT and CDR2 as SNEGSKA (reference sequence). The CDR3 reads CSATRQSEQFF. The DNA for the CDR3 is TGCAGTGCTACCCGACAGTCTGAGCAGTTCTTC.

This sequence joins TRBV7-8 and TRBJ1-5; 8 bases are a match to TRBD1. Germline trimming cut 1 base from V and 1 base from J; bases unmatched to any gene: 0. Germline values: CDR1 SGHVS, CDR2 FQNEAQ. CDR3 size: 15 residues. CDR3 DNA sequence: TGTGCCAGCAGCTTAGGGACAGGGAGCAATCAGCCCCAGCATTTT. Its translation is CASSLGTGSNQPQHF.

This clone was picked up a small number of times. The chain uses TRBV28 and TRBJ1-2; D might be TRBD1 (5 bases). The germline V gene encodes CDR1 MDHEN and CDR2 SYDVKM. Trimming stripped 6 bases from V and 7 bases from J, with 12 bases between. The CDR3 is made up of 12 amino acids. CDR3 coding DNA: TGTGCCAGCAGCAAAGGGGTGGGTGGCTACACCTTC. This encodes CASSKGVGGYTF.

This chain uses TRBV19 with TRBJ2-3, with 9 bases identical to TRBD2. CDR1 is LNHDA, CDR2 SQIVND, per germline (reference sequence). V shed 4 bases, J shed 8 bases, and the junction held 10 bases outside the gene matches. CDR3 length: 15 residues. CDR3 DNA: TGTGCCAGTAGTAAGAGGGGACTAGCCCCTGGTACGCAGTATTTT. As protein: CASSKRGLAPGTQYF.

This clone was observed once. CDR3 amino acids: CASSLGTDHYGYTF. CDR3 bases: TGTGCCAGCAGCCTCGGGACAGACCACTATGGCTACACCTTC. The rearrangement uses TRBV5-4 and TRBJ1-2; 7 bases align to TRBD1. The CDR3 length is 14 residues. Germline CDR1 SGHNT, CDR2 YYREEE (reference sequence). Unmatched junction bases numbered 6, after V lost 4 bases and J lost 3 bases.

The chain recombines TRBV15 with TRBJ2-1; 8 positions match TRBD1. Trimming cost V 0 bases and J 6 bases; bases outside gene matches: 4. The CDR3 is made up of 15 amino acids. CDR1 is LNHNV, CDR2 YYDKDF, per germline (reference sequence). CDR3 in DNA: TGTGCCACCAGCAGAGATCCGGGACAGGTCAATGAGCAGTTCTTC. It is translated as CATSRDPGQVNEQFF.

This rearrangement joins TRBV7-8 to TRBJ2-7; D is undetermined. The germline CDR1 and CDR2 sequences are SGHVS and FQNEAQ. This CDR3 is 14 amino acids long. V dropped 6 bases and J dropped 1 base, with 13 bases sitting between them. In DNA, the CDR3 is TGTGCCAGCAGAACCAGAACAGAGTCCTACGAGCAGTACTTC. Its protein product is CASRTRTESYEQYF.